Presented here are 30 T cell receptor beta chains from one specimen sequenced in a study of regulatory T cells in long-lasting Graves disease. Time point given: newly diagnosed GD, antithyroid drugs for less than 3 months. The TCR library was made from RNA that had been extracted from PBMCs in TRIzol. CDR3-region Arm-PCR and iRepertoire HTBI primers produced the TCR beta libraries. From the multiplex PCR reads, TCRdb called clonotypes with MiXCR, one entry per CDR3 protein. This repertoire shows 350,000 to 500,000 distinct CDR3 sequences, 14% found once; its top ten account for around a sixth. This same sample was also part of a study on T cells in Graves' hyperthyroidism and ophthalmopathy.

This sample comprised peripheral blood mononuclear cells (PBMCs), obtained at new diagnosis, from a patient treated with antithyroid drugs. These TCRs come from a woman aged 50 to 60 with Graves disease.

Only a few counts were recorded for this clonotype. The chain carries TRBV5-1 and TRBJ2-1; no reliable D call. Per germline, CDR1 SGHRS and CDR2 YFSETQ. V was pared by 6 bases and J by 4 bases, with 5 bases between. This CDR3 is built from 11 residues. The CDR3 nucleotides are TGCGCCAGCAAAGGGTACAATGAGCAGTTCTTC. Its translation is CASKGYNEQFF.

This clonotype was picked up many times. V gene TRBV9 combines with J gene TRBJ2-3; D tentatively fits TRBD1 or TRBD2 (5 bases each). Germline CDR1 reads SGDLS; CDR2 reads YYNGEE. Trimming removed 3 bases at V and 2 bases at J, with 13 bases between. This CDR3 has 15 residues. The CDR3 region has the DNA TGTGCCAGCAGCGGAGGGGACGGCACCACAGATACGCAGTATTTT. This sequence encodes CASSGGDGTTDTQYF.

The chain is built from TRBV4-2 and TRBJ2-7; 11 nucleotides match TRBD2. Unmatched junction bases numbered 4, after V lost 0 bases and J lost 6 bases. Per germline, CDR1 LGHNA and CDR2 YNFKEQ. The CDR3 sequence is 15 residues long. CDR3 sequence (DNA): TGTGCCAGCAGCCAAGATCAACTAGCGGGAGCCGAGCAGTACTTC. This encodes CASSQDQLAGAEQYF.

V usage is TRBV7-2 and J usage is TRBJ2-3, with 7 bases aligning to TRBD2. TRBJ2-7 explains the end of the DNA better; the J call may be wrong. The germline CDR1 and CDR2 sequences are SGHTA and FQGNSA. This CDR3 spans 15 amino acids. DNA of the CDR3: TGTGCCAGCAGCTTATGGGCTAGCGGAACCTGCGAGCAGTACTTC. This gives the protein CASSLWASGTCEQYF.

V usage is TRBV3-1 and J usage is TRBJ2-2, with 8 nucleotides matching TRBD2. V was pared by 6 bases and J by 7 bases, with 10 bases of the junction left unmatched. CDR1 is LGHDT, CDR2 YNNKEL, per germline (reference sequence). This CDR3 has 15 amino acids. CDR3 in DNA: TGTGCCAGCAGACGGAGCGGGAGTACGGTCGGGGAGCTGTTTTTT. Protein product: CASRRSGSTVGELFF.

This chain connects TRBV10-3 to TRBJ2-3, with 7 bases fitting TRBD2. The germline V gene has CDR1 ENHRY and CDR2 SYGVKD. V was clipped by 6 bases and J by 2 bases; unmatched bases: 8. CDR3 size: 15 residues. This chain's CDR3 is CAIRRLAALTDTQYF. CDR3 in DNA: TGTGCCATCAGGCGTCTAGCGGCGCTCACAGATACGCAGTATTTT.

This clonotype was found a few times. In DNA form, the CDR3 reads TGTGCCAGCAGTTACCTGGGCGGGAGGGCCGGGGAGCTGTTTTTT. Protein sequence: CASSYLGGRAGELFF. The J gene is TRBJ2-2, the V gene TRBV6-5, with TRBD2 identical over 9 bases. Germline loops: CDR1 MNHEY, CDR2 SVGAGI. The V and J ends lost 2 bases and 6 bases, in that order; junction bases with no gene match: 4. The CDR3 is 15 residues long.

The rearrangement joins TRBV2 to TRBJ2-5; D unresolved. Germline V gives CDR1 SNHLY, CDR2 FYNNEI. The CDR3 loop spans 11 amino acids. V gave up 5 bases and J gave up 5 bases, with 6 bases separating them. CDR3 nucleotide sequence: TGTGCCAGCAGTACGGCGGAGACCCAGTACTTC. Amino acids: CASSTAETQYF.

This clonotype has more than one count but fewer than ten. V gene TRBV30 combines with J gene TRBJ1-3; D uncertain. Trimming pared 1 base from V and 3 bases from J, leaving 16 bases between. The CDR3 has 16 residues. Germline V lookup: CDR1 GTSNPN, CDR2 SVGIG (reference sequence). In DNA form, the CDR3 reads TGTGCCTGGAGTGGATCGAAGAGTTTTTATGGAAACACCATATATTTT. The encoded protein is CAWSGSKSFYGNTIYF.

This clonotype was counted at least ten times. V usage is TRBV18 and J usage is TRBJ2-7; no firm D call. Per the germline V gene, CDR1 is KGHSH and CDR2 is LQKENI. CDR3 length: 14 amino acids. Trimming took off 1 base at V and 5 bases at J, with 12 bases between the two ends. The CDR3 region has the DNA TGTGCCAGCTCACCACAGTCAAAGAACGACGAGCAGTACTTC. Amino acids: CASSPQSKNDEQYF.

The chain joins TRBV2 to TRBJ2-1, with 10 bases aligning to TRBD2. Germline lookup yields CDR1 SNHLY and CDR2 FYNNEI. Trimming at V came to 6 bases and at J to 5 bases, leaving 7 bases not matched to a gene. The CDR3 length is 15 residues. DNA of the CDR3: TGTGCCAGCAGGACGGGGACTAGCGACCACAATGAGCAGTTCTTC. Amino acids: CASRTGTSDHNEQFF.

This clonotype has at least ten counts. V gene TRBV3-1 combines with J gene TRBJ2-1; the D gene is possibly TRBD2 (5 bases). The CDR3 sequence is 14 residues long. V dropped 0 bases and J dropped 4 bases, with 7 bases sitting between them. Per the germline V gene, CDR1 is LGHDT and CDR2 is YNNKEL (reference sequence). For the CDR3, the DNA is TGTGCCAGCAGCCAAGAGAGGGATTACAATGAGCAGTTCTTC. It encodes CASSQERDYNEQFF.

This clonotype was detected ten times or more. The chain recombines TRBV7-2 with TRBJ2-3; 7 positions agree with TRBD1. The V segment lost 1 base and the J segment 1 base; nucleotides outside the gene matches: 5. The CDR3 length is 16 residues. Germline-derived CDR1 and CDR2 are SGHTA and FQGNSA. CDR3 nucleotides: TGTGCCAGCAGCTTAGGTCAGGGGGTTCGCACAGATACGCAGTATTTT. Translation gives CASSLGQGVRTDTQYF. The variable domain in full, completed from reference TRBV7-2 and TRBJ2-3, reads GAGVSQSPSNKVTEKGKDVELRCDPISGHTALYWYRQSLGQGLEFLIYFQGNSAPDKSGLPSDRFSAERTGGSVSTLTIQRTQQEDSAVYLCASSLGQGVRTDTQYFGPGTRLTVL.

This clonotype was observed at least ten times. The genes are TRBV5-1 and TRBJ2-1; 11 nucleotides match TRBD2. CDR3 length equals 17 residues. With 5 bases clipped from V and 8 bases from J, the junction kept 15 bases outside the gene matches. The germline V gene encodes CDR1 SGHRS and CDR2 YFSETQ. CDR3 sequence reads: CASRRLAGGPRSDEQFF. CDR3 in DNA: TGCGCCAGCAGGAGGCTAGCGGGAGGCCCCAGGAGCGATGAGCAGTTCTTC.

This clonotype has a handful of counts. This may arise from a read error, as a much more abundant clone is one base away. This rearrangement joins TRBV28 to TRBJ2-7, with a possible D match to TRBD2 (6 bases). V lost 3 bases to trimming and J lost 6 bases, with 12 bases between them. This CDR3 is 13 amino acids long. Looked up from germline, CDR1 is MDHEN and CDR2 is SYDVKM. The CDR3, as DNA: TGTGCCAGCAGTTTCGGGGGTGAAGGCGAGCAGTACTTC. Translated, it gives CASSFGGEGEQYF.

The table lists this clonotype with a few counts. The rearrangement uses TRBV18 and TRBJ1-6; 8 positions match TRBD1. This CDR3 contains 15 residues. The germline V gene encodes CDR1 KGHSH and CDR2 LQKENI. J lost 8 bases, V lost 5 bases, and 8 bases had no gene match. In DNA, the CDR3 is TGTGCCAGCTCATCAGGACAGGGAGAGGATTCACCCCTCCACTTT. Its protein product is CASSSGQGEDSPLHF.

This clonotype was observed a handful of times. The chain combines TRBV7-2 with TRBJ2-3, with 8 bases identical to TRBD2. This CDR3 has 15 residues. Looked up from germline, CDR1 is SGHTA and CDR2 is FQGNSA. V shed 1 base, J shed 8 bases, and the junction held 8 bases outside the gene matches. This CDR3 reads CASSLVTSVRGTQYF. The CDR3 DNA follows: TGTGCCAGCAGCTTAGTGACTAGCGTTCGGGGTACGCAGTATTTT.

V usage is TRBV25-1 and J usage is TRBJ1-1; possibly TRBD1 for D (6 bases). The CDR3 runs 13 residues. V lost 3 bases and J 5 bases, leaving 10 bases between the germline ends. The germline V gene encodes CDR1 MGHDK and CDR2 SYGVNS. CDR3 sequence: CASSDGGRTEAFF. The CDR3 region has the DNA TGTGCCAGCAGTGATGGGGGGCGGACTGAAGCTTTCTTT.

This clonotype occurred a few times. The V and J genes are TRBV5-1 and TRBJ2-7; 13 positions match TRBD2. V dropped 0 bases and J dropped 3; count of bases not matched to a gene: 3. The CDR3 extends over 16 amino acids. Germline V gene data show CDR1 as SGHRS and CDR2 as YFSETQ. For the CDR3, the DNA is TGCGCCAGCAGCTTGGGACTAGCGGGAGGAATCTACGAGCAGTACTTC. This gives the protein CASSLGLAGGIYEQYF.

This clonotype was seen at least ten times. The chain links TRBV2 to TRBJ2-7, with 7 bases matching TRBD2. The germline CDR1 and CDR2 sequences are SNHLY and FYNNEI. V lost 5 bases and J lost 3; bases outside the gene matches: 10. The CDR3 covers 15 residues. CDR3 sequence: CASSTTTAGHYEQYF. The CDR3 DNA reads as TGTGCCAGCAGTACAACTACAGCGGGGCACTACGAGCAGTACTTC.

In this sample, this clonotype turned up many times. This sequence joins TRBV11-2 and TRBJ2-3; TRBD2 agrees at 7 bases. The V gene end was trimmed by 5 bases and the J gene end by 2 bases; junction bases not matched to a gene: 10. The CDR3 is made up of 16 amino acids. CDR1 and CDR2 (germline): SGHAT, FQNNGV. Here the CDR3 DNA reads TGTGCCAGCAGCCGGCTAGCGGTGGGAAACACAGATACGCAGTATTTT. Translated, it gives CASSRLAVGNTDTQYF.

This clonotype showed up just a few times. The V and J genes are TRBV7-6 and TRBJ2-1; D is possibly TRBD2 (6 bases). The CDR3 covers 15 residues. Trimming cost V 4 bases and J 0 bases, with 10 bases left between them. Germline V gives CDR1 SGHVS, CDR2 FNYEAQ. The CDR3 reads CASSSRGNSYNEQFF. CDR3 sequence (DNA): TGTGCCAGCAGCTCTCGGGGGAACTCCTACAATGAGCAGTTCTTC.

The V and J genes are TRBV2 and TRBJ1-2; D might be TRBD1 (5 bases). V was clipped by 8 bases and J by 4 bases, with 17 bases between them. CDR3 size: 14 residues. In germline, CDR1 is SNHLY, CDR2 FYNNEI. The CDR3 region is CASADARDPYGYTF. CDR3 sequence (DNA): TGTGCCAGCGCTGATGCACGGGACCCCTATGGCTACACCTTC.

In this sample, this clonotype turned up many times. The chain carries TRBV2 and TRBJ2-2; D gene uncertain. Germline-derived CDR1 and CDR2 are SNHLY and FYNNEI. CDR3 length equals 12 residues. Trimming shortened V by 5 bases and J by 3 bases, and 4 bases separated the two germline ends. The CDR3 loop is CASSTDTGELFF. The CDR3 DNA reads TGTGCCAGCAGTACCGACACCGGGGAGCTGTTTTTT.

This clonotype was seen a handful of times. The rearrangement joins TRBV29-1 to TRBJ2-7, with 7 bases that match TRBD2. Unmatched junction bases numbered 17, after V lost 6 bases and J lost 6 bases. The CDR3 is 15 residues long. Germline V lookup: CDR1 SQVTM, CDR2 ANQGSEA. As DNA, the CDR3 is TGCAGCGTGGAAATCCTAGCGGCAGGCATGGGCGAGCAGTACTTC. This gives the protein CSVEILAAGMGEQYF.

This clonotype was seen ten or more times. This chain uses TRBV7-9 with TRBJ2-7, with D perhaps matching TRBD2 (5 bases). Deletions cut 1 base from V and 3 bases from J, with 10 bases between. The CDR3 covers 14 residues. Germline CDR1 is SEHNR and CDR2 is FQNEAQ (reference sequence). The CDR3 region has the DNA TGTGCCAGCAGCTTAGAAGAGGGCCTCTACGAGCAGTACTTC. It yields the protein CASSLEEGLYEQYF.

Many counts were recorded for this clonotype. The CDR3 loop is CASSLSTSGTGNEQFF. CDR3 bases: TGTGCCAGCAGTTTGTCGACTAGCGGGACGGGCAATGAGCAGTTCTTC. V is TRBV28 and J is TRBJ2-1; TRBD2 matches at 11 bases. CDR1 and CDR2 (germline): MDHEN, SYDVKM. There are 16 residues in the CDR3. Losses at the gene ends were 3 bases for V and 6 bases for J; bases not matched to a gene: 7.

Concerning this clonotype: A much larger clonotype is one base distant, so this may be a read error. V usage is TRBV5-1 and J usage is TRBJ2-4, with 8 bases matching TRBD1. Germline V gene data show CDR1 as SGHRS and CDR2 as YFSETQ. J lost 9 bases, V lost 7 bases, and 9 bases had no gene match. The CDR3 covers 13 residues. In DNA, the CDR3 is TGCGCCAGCGGCCCGGACGGACAGGGCATTCAGTACTTC. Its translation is CASGPDGQGIQYF.

The CDR3 spells CASSLVHPAVGYGYTF. The CDR3 DNA is TGTGCCAGCAGCTTAGTACATCCCGCAGTGGGATATGGCTACACCTTC. The chain recombines TRBV7-2 with TRBJ1-2, with D unclear. The CDR3 has 16 residues. V lost 1 base to trimming and J lost 5 bases, with 17 bases between them. CDR1 is SGHTA, CDR2 FQGNSA, per germline.

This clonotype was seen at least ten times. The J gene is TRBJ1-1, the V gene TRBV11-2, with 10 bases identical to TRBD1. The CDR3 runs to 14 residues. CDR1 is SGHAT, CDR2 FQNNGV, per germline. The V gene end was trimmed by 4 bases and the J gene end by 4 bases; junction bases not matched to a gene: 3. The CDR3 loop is CASSWTGGSTEAFF. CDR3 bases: TGTGCCAGCAGCTGGACAGGGGGTAGCACTGAAGCTTTCTTT. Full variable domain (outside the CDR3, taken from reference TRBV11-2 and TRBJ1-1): EAGVAQSPRYKIIEKRQSVAFWCNPISGHATLYWYQQILGQGPKLLIQFQNNGVVDDSQLPKDRFSAERLKGVDSTLKIQPAKLEDSAVYLCASSWTGGSTEAFFGQGTRLTVV.